The clone carrying this T cell receptor beta chain was observed a few times. Its cognate antigen is unknown. This sample is part of a study of naive and memory T cell subsets. Study results and caveats: A few larger clonotypes appeared in naive repertoires, especially CD8, possibly memory cells re-expressing CD45RA. Each distinct alpha or beta sequence counts as one clonotype.

This CDR3 contains 20 residues. The germline gives CDR1 LGHDT, CDR2 YNNKEL (reference sequence). With 0 bases removed from V and 7 bases from J, the gap between germline ends came to 28 bases. The beta constant-region primer was an equimolar mix of two oligonucleotides covering TRBC1 and TRBC2. Nested alpha and beta constant-region primers with the SP2 primer drove four PCR rounds on ligated cDNA. TCRdb re-derived calls from the UMI-ligation and nested PCR reads in MiXCR, one entry per CDR3 protein. The repertoire includes 150,000 or so distinct CDR3 sequences, under 25% of them detected once, and 0.09% to 0.13% sits in the top ten.

This chain joins TRBV3-1 and TRBJ2-1; maybe TRBD2 (5 bases). Sequencing was performed on naive CD4+ T cells from blood. This sequence originates from a human donor in good health. CDR3 region: CASSQDILAVSFSPGNEQFF. In DNA, the CDR3 is TGTGCCAGCAGCCAAGATATCTTAGCTGTTTCGTTCTCCCCGGGGAATGAGCAGTTCTTC.